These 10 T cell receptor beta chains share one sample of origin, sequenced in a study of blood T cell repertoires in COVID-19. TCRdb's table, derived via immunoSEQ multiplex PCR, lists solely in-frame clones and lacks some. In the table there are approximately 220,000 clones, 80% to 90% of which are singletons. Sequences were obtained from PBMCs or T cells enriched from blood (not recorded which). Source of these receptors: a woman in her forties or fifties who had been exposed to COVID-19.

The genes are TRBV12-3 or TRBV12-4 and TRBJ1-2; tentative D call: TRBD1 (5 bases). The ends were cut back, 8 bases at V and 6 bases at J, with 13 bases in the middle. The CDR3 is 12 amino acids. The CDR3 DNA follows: TGTGCCAGCTCCGGGGACTTCGATGGCTACACCTTC. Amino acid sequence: CASSGDFDGYTF.

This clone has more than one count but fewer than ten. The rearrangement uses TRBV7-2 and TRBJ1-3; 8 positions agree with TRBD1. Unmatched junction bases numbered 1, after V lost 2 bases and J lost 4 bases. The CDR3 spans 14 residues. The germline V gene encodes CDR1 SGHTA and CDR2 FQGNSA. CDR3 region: CASSLQGAGNTIYF. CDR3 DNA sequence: TGTGCCAGCAGCTTACAGGGGGCGGGAAACACCATATATTTT.

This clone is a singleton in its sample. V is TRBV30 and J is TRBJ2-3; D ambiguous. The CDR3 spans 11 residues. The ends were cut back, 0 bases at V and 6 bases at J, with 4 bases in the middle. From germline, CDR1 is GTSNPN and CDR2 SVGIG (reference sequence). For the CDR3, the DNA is TGTGCCTGGAGTGTCTTGGATACGCAGTATTTT. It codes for CAWSVLDTQYF.

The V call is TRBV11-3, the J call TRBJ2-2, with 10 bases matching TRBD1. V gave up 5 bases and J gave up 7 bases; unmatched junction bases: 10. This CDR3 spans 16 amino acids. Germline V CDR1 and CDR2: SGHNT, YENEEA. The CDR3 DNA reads TGTGCCAGCAGCGTAGCCCCGGACAGGGGGAACGGGGAGCTGTTTTTT. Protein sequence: CASSVAPDRGNGELFF.

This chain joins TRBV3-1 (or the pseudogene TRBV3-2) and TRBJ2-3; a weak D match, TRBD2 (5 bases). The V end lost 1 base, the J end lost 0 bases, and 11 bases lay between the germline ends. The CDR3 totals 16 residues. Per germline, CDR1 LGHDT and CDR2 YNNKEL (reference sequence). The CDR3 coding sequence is TGTGCCAGCAGCCAAGGGAAGGGAGCTAGCACAGATACGCAGTATTTT. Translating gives CASSQGKGASTDTQYF.

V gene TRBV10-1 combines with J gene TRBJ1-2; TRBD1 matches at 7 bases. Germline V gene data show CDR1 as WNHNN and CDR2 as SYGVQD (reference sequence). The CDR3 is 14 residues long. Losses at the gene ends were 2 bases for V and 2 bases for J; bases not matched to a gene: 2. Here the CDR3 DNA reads TGCGCCAGCAGTGAGGGGACAGTCAACTATGGCTACACCTTC. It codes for CASSEGTVNYGYTF.

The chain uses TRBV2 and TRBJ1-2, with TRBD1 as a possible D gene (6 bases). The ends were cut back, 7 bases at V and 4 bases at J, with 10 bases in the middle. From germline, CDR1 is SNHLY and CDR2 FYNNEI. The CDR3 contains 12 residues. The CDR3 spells CASTTRGYGYTF. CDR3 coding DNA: TGTGCCAGCACTACCAGGGGCTATGGCTACACCTTC.

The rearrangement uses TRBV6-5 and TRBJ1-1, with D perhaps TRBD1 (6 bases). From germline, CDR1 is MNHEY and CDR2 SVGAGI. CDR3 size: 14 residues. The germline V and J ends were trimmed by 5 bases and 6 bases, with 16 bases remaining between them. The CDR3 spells CASSRQGMVPEAFF. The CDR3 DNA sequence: TGTGCCAGCAGTCGGCAGGGGATGGTGCCTGAAGCTTTCTTT.

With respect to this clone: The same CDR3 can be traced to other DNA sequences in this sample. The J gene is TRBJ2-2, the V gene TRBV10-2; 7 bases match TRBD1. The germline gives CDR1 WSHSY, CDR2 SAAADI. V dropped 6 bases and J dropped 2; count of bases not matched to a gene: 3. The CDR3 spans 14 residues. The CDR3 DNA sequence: TGCGCCAGCAGACGACAGGGAAACACCGGGGAGCTGTTTTTT. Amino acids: CASRRQGNTGELFF.

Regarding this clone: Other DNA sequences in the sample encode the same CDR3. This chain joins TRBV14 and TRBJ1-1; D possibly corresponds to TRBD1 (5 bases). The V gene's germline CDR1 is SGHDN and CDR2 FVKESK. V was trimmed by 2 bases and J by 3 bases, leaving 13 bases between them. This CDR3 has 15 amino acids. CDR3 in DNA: TGTGCCAGCAGCCAACGGCAGGGAAGGTACACTGAAGCTTTCTTT. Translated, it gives CASSQRQGRYTEAFF.